The 23 T cell receptor beta chains below all came from one sample that was sequenced in a study of T cell changes during pregnancy in multiple sclerosis. Repertoires were generated with immunoSEQ multiplex PCR, while TCRdb's copy carries only in-frame clones and drops some. The table lists under 75,000 clones, approximately 93% of them singletons. This specimen was CD8+ T cells from peripheral blood mononuclear cells, taken in the second trimester of pregnancy. The origin of the receptors is a female donor with multiple sclerosis, enrolled in a pregnancy study.

This clone has a single count. This chain uses TRBV29-1 with TRBJ2-3, with a possible D match to TRBD1 (5 bases). Looked up from germline, CDR1 is SQVTM and CDR2 is ANQGSEA. This CDR3 spans 15 amino acids. V gave up 0 bases and J gave up 6 bases, with 16 bases separating them. This CDR3 reads CSVEDWGRGTDTQYF. Here the CDR3 DNA reads TGCAGCGTTGAAGATTGGGGTAGGGGTACCGATACGCAGTATTTT.

The J gene is TRBJ2-2, the V gene TRBV27; D unclear. Germline CDR1 is MNHEY and CDR2 is SMNVEV (reference sequence). V was cut by 7 bases and J by 4 bases, with 4 bases left in between. This CDR3 spans 11 amino acids. The CDR3 DNA follows: TGTGCCAGCACCTCCACCGGGGAGCTGTTTTTT. Encoded protein: CASTSTGELFF.

The chain combines TRBV9 with TRBJ2-1; TRBD2 aligns across 11 bases. With V trimmed by 3 bases and J by 1 base, 3 bases remained unmatched. Germline V gene lookup returns CDR1 SGDLS and CDR2 YYNGEE. The CDR3 runs 16 residues. Here the CDR3 reads CASSGTSGSSYNEQFF. DNA for the CDR3: TGTGCCAGCAGCGGCACTAGCGGGAGTTCCTACAATGAGCAGTTCTTC.

This rearrangement joins TRBV11-2 to TRBJ1-2, with 11 bases lining up with TRBD1. Trimming took 5 bases from V and 6 from J; bases not matched to a gene: 5. The length of the CDR3 is 14 residues. The germline V gene encodes CDR1 SGHAT and CDR2 FQNNGV. CDR3 residues: CASSPPGQGDGYTF. DNA of the CDR3: TGTGCCAGCAGCCCTCCGGGACAGGGGGATGGCTACACCTTC.

This clone has just one count. This chain connects TRBV9 to TRBJ2-1; TRBD1 matches at 10 bases. V was pared by 0 bases and J by 8 bases, with 8 bases of the junction left unmatched. Germline CDR1 SGDLS, CDR2 YYNGEE. The CDR3 totals 16 residues. The DNA for the CDR3 is TGTGCCAGCAGCGTAGGTTCGGGACAGGGGTTCGATGAGCAGTTCTTC. Translated, it gives CASSVGSGQGFDEQFF.

V is TRBV7-2 and J is TRBJ2-7, with 9 bases lining up with TRBD2. The V segment lost 2 bases and the J segment 1 base; nucleotides outside the gene matches: 3. This CDR3 has 15 residues. Germline V gene sequence: CDR1 SGHTA, CDR2 FQGNSA. The DNA for the CDR3 is TGTGCCAGCAGCTTATGGGCGGGAGGGTCCTACGAGCAGTACTTC. Amino acid sequence: CASSLWAGGSYEQYF. The full variable domain, completed using reference TRBV7-2 and TRBJ2-7, is GAGVSQSPSNKVTEKGKDVELRCDPISGHTALYWYRQSLGQGLEFLIYFQGNSAPDKSGLPSDRFSAERTGGSVSTLTIQRTQQEDSAVYLCASSLWAGGSYEQYFGPGTRLTVT.

The chain recombines TRBV13 with TRBJ2-3, with D possibly matching TRBD2 (5 bases). CDR1 and CDR2 (germline): PRHDT, FYEKMQ (reference sequence). CDR3 length equals 14 residues. Trimming left V 1 base short and J 6 bases short, with 11 bases between. This CDR3 reads CASSLAGFQDTQYF. CDR3 in DNA: TGTGCCAGCAGCTTAGCGGGGTTCCAGGATACGCAGTATTTT.

The V and J genes are TRBV25-1 and TRBJ2-1; TRBD1 matches 8 bases. Germline V gene sequence: CDR1 MGHDK, CDR2 SYGVNS. The CDR3 contains 12 residues. The J segment lost 5 bases and the V segment lost 9 bases, leaving 3 bases of the junction unmatched. In DNA form, the CDR3 reads TGTGCCAGTGGACAGGGCCACAATGAGCAGTTCTTC. This gives the protein CASGQGHNEQFF.

This rearrangement joins TRBV7-2 to TRBJ2-5; 7 bases line up with TRBD1. Per germline, CDR1 SGHTA and CDR2 FQGNSA. The J segment lost 0 bases and the V segment lost 3 bases, leaving 1 base of the junction unmatched. The CDR3 contains 14 residues. CDR3 loop: CASSLTGNQETQYF. CDR3 nucleotide sequence: TGTGCCAGCAGCTTGACAGGGAACCAAGAGACCCAGTACTTC.

The chain employs TRBV5-1 and TRBJ1-1; D gene ambiguous. The ends were cut back, 0 bases at V and 0 bases at J, with 6 bases in the middle. CDR1 SGHRS and CDR2 YFSETQ come from the germline V gene. There are 14 residues in the CDR3. CDR3 sequence reads: CASSLARLNTEAFF. DNA for the CDR3: TGCGCCAGCAGCTTGGCCAGGCTGAACACTGAAGCTTTCTTT.

CDR3: CASSYSHNQPQHF. The CDR3 DNA sequence: TGTGCCAGCAGTTACAGTCACAATCAGCCCCAGCATTTT. The chain couples TRBV27 to TRBJ1-5; D is uncertain. This CDR3 region has 13 residues. V was clipped by 4 bases and J by 3 bases, with 7 bases between them. Germline V gene lookup returns CDR1 MNHEY and CDR2 SMNVEV (reference sequence).

The V gene is TRBV27, the J gene TRBJ1-1; maybe TRBD1 (5 bases). The CDR3 extends over 15 amino acids. Germline CDR1 is MNHEY and CDR2 is SMNVEV (reference sequence). Trimming took off 7 bases at V and 3 bases at J, with 18 bases between the two ends. As DNA, the CDR3 is TGTGCCAGCAAGATGGCAGGGTTTGGGGACACTGAAGCTTTCTTT. Its protein is CASKMAGFGDTEAFF.

This clone appeared a single time. This chain links TRBV19 with TRBJ2-2; the match to TRBD2 covers 11 bases. The CDR3 totals 15 residues. The V segment lost 3 bases and the J segment 4 bases; nucleotides outside the gene matches: 1. CDR1 LNHDA and CDR2 SQIVND come from the germline V gene (reference sequence). The CDR3 loop is CASSILAGGTGELFF. CDR3 DNA: TGTGCCAGTAGTATTCTAGCGGGAGGCACCGGGGAGCTGTTTTTT.

The CDR3 protein is CASRGGYGYTF. In DNA form, the CDR3 reads TGTGCCAGCAGGGGAGGCTATGGCTACACCTTC. The chain links TRBV27 to TRBJ1-2; no reliable D call. The CDR3 has 11 amino acids. The germline V gene has CDR1 MNHEY and CDR2 SMNVEV (reference sequence). V lost 6 bases and J lost 4, with 6 bases in between.

The chain couples TRBV5-1 to TRBJ2-7, with D tentatively TRBD2 (5 bases). The CDR3 sequence is 12 residues long. Per the germline V gene, CDR1 is SGHRS and CDR2 is YFSETQ. V gave up 7 bases and J gave up 3 bases, with 11 bases separating them. CDR3 protein: CASGTGNYEQYF. The CDR3 DNA follows: TGCGCCAGCGGAACCGGGAACTACGAGCAGTACTTC.

This chain connects TRBV27 to TRBJ2-1, with 11 bases fitting TRBD2. Germline values: CDR1 MNHEY, CDR2 SMNVEV (reference sequence). The V and J ends lost 3 bases and 12 bases, in that order; junction bases with no gene match: 7. The CDR3 is made up of 14 amino acids. The CDR3 spells CASSLGLAADSQFF. For the CDR3, the DNA is TGTGCCAGCAGTTTGGGACTAGCGGCAGACTCGCAGTTCTTC.

This clone showed up just once. The chain combines TRBV5-1 with TRBJ1-2, with 9 bases identical to TRBD1. After removal of 3 bases from V and 4 bases from J, the junction contained 7 bases not matched to a gene. Per germline, CDR1 SGHRS and CDR2 YFSETQ. The CDR3 is made up of 15 amino acids. DNA of the CDR3: TGCGCCAGCAGCTACAACAGGGGGCCCCCCTATGGCTACACCTTC. Protein product: CASSYNRGPPYGYTF.

This chain connects TRBV5-1 to TRBJ2-2; 7 nucleotides agree with TRBD2. The CDR3 has 17 amino acids. Germline V gene data show CDR1 as SGHRS and CDR2 as YFSETQ. The ends lost 4 bases at V and 3 bases at J; junction bases unmatched: 12. Here the CDR3 DNA reads TGCGCCAGCAGCCCCTCTCCCGTAGCGGGCTACACCGGGGAGCTGTTTTTT. The encoded protein is CASSPSPVAGYTGELFF.

The rearrangement joins TRBV6-5 to TRBJ2-3; 7 nucleotides align to TRBD1. With 5 bases clipped from V and 0 bases from J, the junction kept 5 bases outside the gene matches. The germline V gene encodes CDR1 MNHEY and CDR2 SVGAGI. CDR3 size: 15 residues. The CDR3 sequence: CASSPGTVSTDTQYF. The DNA of the CDR3 is TGTGCCAGCAGTCCCGGGACAGTTAGCACAGATACGCAGTATTTT.

The chain has TRBV6-5 and TRBJ2-5, with D tentatively TRBD2 (7 bases). Germline V gene data show CDR1 as MNHEY and CDR2 as SVGAGI. V was pared by 8 bases and J by 5 bases, with 15 bases between. The CDR3 loop spans 13 amino acids. This chain's CDR3 is CASAGEGGETQYF. CDR3 bases: TGTGCCAGCGCCGGGGAGGGGGGTGAGACCCAGTACTTC.

V usage is TRBV13 and J usage is TRBJ2-2, with 9 bases identical to TRBD2. V was clipped by 5 bases and J by 5 bases; unmatched bases: 15. Germline CDR1 reads PRHDT; CDR2 reads FYEKMQ (reference sequence). The CDR3 has 18 amino acids. As DNA, the CDR3 is TGTGCCAGCAGCCCCCCGGCTATAGCGGGAGTTCGGACCGGGGAGCTGTTTTTT. Translation gives CASSPPAIAGVRTGELFF.

V and J are TRBV5-6 and TRBJ1-1, with D perhaps matching TRBD1 (5 bases). The CDR3 spans 14 residues. Trimming removed 5 bases at V and 7 bases at J, with 18 bases between. Germline V lookup: CDR1 SGHDT, CDR2 YYEEEE. CDR3 residues: CASSRSDSPHEAFF. CDR3 bases: TGTGCCAGCAGTCGTTCAGACAGCCCCCATGAAGCTTTCTTT. The full variable domain, with the rest looked up from reference TRBV5-6 and TRBJ1-1, is DAGVTQSPTHLIKTRGQQVTLRCSPKSGHDTVSWYQQALGQGPQFIFQYYEEEERQRGNFPDRFSGHQFPNYSSELNVNALLLGDSALYLCASSRSDSPHEAFFGQGTRLTVV.

Here the CDR3 DNA reads TGCGCCAGCAGCCAAGACAGATCGAACTACGAGCAGTACTTC. Translating it yields CASSQDRSNYEQYF. The rearrangement joins TRBV4-1 to TRBJ2-7; D remains unclear. V was cut by 0 bases and J by 3 bases, with 9 bases left in between. This CDR3 has 14 residues. In germline, CDR1 is MGHRA, CDR2 YSYEKL.